This T cell receptor beta chain appears in the sequencing data of a study of technical replicates of blood from a few donors. From germline, CDR1 is SGHRS and CDR2 YFSETQ. With V trimmed by 3 bases and J by 3 bases, 8 bases remained unmatched. CDR3 size: 15 residues. The assay was immunoSEQ multiplex PCR, and TCRdb's table has in-frame clones only and misses some. Of about 14,000 clones in the sample, around 83% were seen once. This clonotype was sampled from a human donor in good health. The chain employs TRBV5-1 and TRBJ1-1; TRBD1 aligns across 7 bases. Material: PBMCs. CDR3 amino acids: CASSWILGQHTEAFF. The CDR3 bases are TGCGCCAGCAGCTGGATCCTGGGACAGCACACTGAAGCTTTCTTT.